One sample yielded the 24 T cell receptor beta chains listed below, sequenced in a study of regulatory T cells in long-lasting Graves disease. Arm-PCR with iRepertoire HTBI primers amplified the CDR3 regions for these TCR beta libraries. TCRdb fed the multiplex PCR reads into MiXCR, producing one record per CDR3 protein. The data contain 530,000 or so distinct CDR3 sequences, about 16% of them singletons. Time point specified: newly diagnosed GD, antithyroid drugs for less than 3 months. RNA from PBMCs was the source of the TCR library. These same records also appear under a second study, on T cells in Graves' hyperthyroidism and ophthalmopathy.

Specimen: peripheral blood mononuclear cells (PBMCs), collected at new diagnosis, from a patient treated with antithyroid drugs. The receptors stem from a man between 18 and 29 years old with Graves disease.

The chain couples TRBV10-3 to TRBJ1-5; 8 bases line up with TRBD1. The V gene's germline CDR1 is ENHRY and CDR2 SYGVKD. The CDR3 extends over 14 amino acids. Unmatched junction bases numbered 14, after V lost 10 bases and J lost 9 bases. Here the CDR3 reads CATSPTGEMPPQHF. In DNA form, the CDR3 reads TGTGCCACCTCGCCGACAGGGGAGATGCCGCCCCAGCATTTT.

This clonotype was seen many times. The chain carries TRBV20-1 and TRBJ2-7, with a tentative D call TRBD2 (6 bases). The CDR3 extends over 13 amino acids. Germline V CDR1 and CDR2: DFQATT, SNEGSKA (reference sequence). V lost 3 bases and J 2 bases, leaving 11 bases between the germline ends. CDR3 sequence (DNA): TGCAGTGCTAGCTTGGGGGGACCCTACGAGCAGTACTTC. This gives the protein CSASLGGPYEQYF.

V gene TRBV30 combines with J gene TRBJ1-1, with TRBD1 matching over 10 bases. V lost 1 base and J lost 5; bases outside the gene matches: 10. Germline assignment: CDR1 GTSNPN and CDR2 SVGIG (reference sequence). This CDR3 has 16 amino acids. The CDR3 region is CAWSAGTGAHGTEAFF. The CDR3 DNA sequence: TGTGCCTGGAGTGCCGGGACAGGGGCGCATGGAACTGAAGCTTTCTTT. The full variable domain, rest sourced from reference TRBV30 and TRBJ1-1, is SQTIHQWPATLVQPVGSPLSLECTVEGTSNPNLYWYRQAAGRGLQLLFYSVGIGQISSEVPQNLSASRPQDRQFILSSKKLLLSDSGFYLCAWSAGTGAHGTEAFFGQGTRLTVV.

This clonotype was counted a few times. The V and J genes are TRBV7-9 and TRBJ2-3, with D unresolved. Germline V gene lookup returns CDR1 SEHNR and CDR2 FQNEAQ (reference sequence). Trimming took 5 bases from V and 2 from J, leaving 11 bases between them. This CDR3 contains 14 residues. DNA for the CDR3: TGTGCCAGCAGCCTCCTAGGGCCCACAGATACGCAGTATTTT. It is translated as CASSLLGPTDTQYF. The full variable domain, completed using reference TRBV7-9 and TRBJ2-3, is DTGVSQNPRHKITKRGQNVTFRCDPISEHNRLYWYRQTLGQGPEFLTYFQNEAQLEKSRLLSDRFSAERPKGSFSTLEIQRTEQGDSAMYLCASSLLGPTDTQYFGPGTRLTVL.

This clonotype was picked up many times. The rearrangement joins TRBV2 to TRBJ2-3, with D unclear. Germline loops: CDR1 SNHLY, CDR2 FYNNEI. Trimming shortened V by 6 bases and J by 5 bases, and 6 bases separated the two germline ends. This CDR3 spans 11 amino acids. CDR3 sequence reads: CASRNRDTQYF. CDR3 nucleotides: TGTGCCAGCAGGAATCGAGATACGCAGTATTTT.

This clonotype was seen ten or more times. The rearrangement links TRBV5-5 to TRBJ2-1, with TRBD2 matching 10 bases. The germline V gene has CDR1 SGHKS and CDR2 YYEKEE (reference sequence). CDR3 length equals 15 residues. V lost 2 bases, J lost 7 bases, and 6 bases stayed unmatched. The CDR3 nucleotides read TGTGCCAGCAGCTTACTAGCGGGAAAGTATAATGAGCAGTTCTTC. This sequence encodes CASSLLAGKYNEQFF.

This clonotype appeared many times. The V and J genes are TRBV28 and TRBJ2-7; TRBD1 matches at 8 bases. J was trimmed by 3 bases and V by 6 bases; bases with no gene match: 4. From germline, CDR1 is MDHEN and CDR2 SYDVKM. The CDR3 runs to 13 residues. CDR3: CASRPGQDYEQYF. In nucleotides, the CDR3 is TGTGCCAGCAGGCCGGGACAGGACTACGAGCAGTACTTC.

The genes are TRBV14 and TRBJ2-7; D is unclear. Germline V gene lookup returns CDR1 SGHDN and CDR2 FVKESK. The CDR3 totals 14 residues. V was trimmed by 5 bases and J by 2 bases, leaving 13 bases between them. The CDR3 here is CASSELGLAYEQYF. The CDR3 nucleotides read TGTGCCAGCAGCGAGCTCGGGCTGGCCTACGAGCAGTACTTC.

This clonotype turned up a few times. V is TRBV6-1 and J is TRBJ2-2; the D gene is possibly TRBD2 (6 bases). The CDR3 is 18 amino acids. Deletions cut 8 bases from V and 2 bases from J, with 24 bases between. Germline V gene lookup returns CDR1 MNHNS and CDR2 SASEGT. CDR3 sequence reads: CASVALDLAQPNTGELFF. The CDR3 DNA is TGTGCCAGCGTCGCTCTTGACCTAGCGCAACCTAACACCGGGGAGCTGTTTTTT.

The chain carries TRBV19 and TRBJ2-1; 8 positions agree with TRBD1. Trimming took 4 bases from V and 3 from J; bases not matched to a gene: 5. The CDR3 has 15 residues. Germline CDR1 LNHDA, CDR2 SQIVND (reference sequence). The CDR3 spells CASSTQGASYNEQFF. The CDR3 nucleotides read TGTGCCAGTAGTACCCAGGGGGCCAGCTACAATGAGCAGTTCTTC.

This clonotype appeared many times. The chain employs TRBV6-2 or TRBV6-3 and TRBJ2-1; D not resolved. There are 11 residues in the CDR3. Trimming removed 4 bases from V and 5 bases from J, with 3 bases in between. Looked up from germline, CDR1 is MNHEY and CDR2 is SVGEGT. CDR3 loop: CASSWDNEQFF. CDR3 in DNA: TGTGCCAGCAGTTGGGACAATGAGCAGTTCTTC.

The chain joins TRBV19 to TRBJ1-5; D uncertain. Per germline, CDR1 LNHDA and CDR2 SQIVND (reference sequence). Trimming pared 6 bases from V and 2 bases from J, leaving 14 bases between. The CDR3 runs to 15 residues. The CDR3 DNA reads TGTGCCAGTAGCCTCCGGTGGCCCCGCAATCAGCCCCAGCATTTT. Amino acids: CASSLRWPRNQPQHF.

V gene TRBV11-2 combines with J gene TRBJ2-7; D is possibly TRBD2 (9 bases). Germline CDR1 reads SGHAT; CDR2 reads FQNNGV. This CDR3 region has 17 residues. Trimming pared 8 bases from V and 3 bases from J, leaving 26 bases between. Written as DNA, the CDR3 is TGTGCCAGCTCTCCCTCGCTCGCTAGCGGGACAGGCTACGAGCAGTACTTC. Translating it yields CASSPSLASGTGYEQYF. Filled out from reference TRBV11-2 and TRBJ2-7, the complete variable domain reads EAGVAQSPRYKIIEKRQSVAFWCNPISGHATLYWYQQILGQGPKLLIQFQNNGVVDDSQLPKDRFSAERLKGVDSTLKIQPAKLEDSAVYLCASSPSLASGTGYEQYFGPGTRLTVT.

As regards this clonotype: A much bigger clone sits one base away, suggesting this may be a read error. The V call is TRBV28, the J call TRBJ2-1, with D possibly being TRBD1 (6 bases). Germline lookup yields CDR1 MDHEN and CDR2 SYDVKM. This CDR3 is 15 amino acids long. The CDR3: CASPQPRAGDNGQFF. CDR3 sequence (DNA): TGTGCCAGCCCACAGCCGCGGGCAGGGGACAATGGGCAGTTCTTC.

This rearrangement joins TRBV19 to TRBJ2-1, with 8 bases aligning to TRBD1. The CDR3 has 13 residues. Germline CDR1 is LNHDA and CDR2 is SQIVND (reference sequence). Unmatched junction bases numbered 7, after V lost 11 bases and J lost 4 bases. CDR3 nucleotides: TGTGCCTCCACAGGGGGTTATTACAATGAGCAGTTCTTC. As protein: CASTGGYYNEQFF.

This clonotype was observed a handful of times. The rearrangement uses TRBV30 and TRBJ2-3, with TRBD2 matching over 11 bases. Germline values: CDR1 GTSNPN, CDR2 SVGIG (reference sequence). This CDR3 is 17 amino acids long. V lost 2 bases, J lost 0 bases, and 7 bases stayed unmatched. CDR3 residues: CAWSHSRTSGSTDTQYF. CDR3 sequence (DNA): TGTGCCTGGAGTCACTCTCGGACTAGCGGGAGCACAGATACGCAGTATTTT.

Turning to this clonotype: This may stem from a read error, because a much larger clone lies one nucleotide away. The V and J genes are TRBV3-1 and TRBJ1-1, with unresolved D. Germline CDR1 LGHDT, CDR2 YNNKEL (reference sequence). CDR3 length equals 14 residues. This CDR3 reads CASSEEERNAEAFF. The CDR3, as DNA: TGTGCCAGCAGTGAAGAAGAGCGGAACGCTGAAGCTTTCTTT.

This clonotype was counted at least ten times. The V call is TRBV30, the J call TRBJ2-7; D unresolved. The CDR3 extends over 15 amino acids. V was pared by 0 bases and J by 1 base, with 13 bases between. The germline CDR1 and CDR2 sequences are GTSNPN and SVGIG (reference sequence). CDR3 protein: CAWSVGDFQSYEQYF. In DNA, the CDR3 is TGTGCCTGGAGTGTTGGAGACTTTCAATCCTACGAGCAGTACTTC.

This clonotype was seen a handful of times. DNA for the CDR3: TGCAGTATGAGCTGGGGACTAGCGGGAGGCACAGATACGCAGTATTTT. It is translated as CSMSWGLAGGTDTQYF. The V call is TRBV20-1, the J call TRBJ2-3; 14 bases fit TRBD2. The CDR3 loop spans 16 amino acids. V lost 8 bases, J lost 1 base, and 8 bases stayed unmatched. Germline values: CDR1 DFQATT, CDR2 SNEGSKA (reference sequence).

There are many counts of this clonotype. This rearrangement joins TRBV12-3 or TRBV12-4 to TRBJ2-4, with D perhaps matching TRBD1 (5 bases). V dropped 2 bases and J dropped 1 base, with 9 bases sitting between them. The CDR3 is 15 residues long. CDR3 loop: CASSLLSGAKNIQYF. CDR3 coding DNA: TGTGCCAGCAGTTTATTATCAGGGGCCAAAAACATTCAGTACTTC.

As regards this clonotype: In this CDR3 the conserved last residue, phenylalanine or tryptophan, is missing, so a read error is likely. The DNA for the CDR3 is TGTGCCAGCAGTCGGACTAGCGGGAGACCAAATACGCAGTATTTG. Translation gives CASSRTSGRPNTQYL. V is TRBV12-3 or TRBV12-4 and J is TRBJ2-3; 13 nucleotides match TRBD2. The CDR3 length is 15 residues. The ends lost 5 bases at V and 7 bases at J; junction bases unmatched: 6.

This clonotype has a handful of counts. The chain combines TRBV19 with TRBJ1-2; D remains unclear. Trimming removed 0 bases at V and 6 bases at J, with 8 bases between. CDR3 size: 13 residues. CDR1 LNHDA and CDR2 SQIVND come from the germline V gene (reference sequence). The CDR3 loop is CASSIDGANGYTF. The CDR3 nucleotides read TGTGCCAGTAGTATAGATGGAGCGAATGGCTACACCTTC.

This rearrangement joins TRBV30 to TRBJ2-3, with 11 positions matching TRBD2. The J segment lost 1 base and the V segment lost 3 bases, leaving 9 bases of the junction unmatched. The germline CDR1 and CDR2 sequences are GTSNPN and SVGIG (reference sequence). The CDR3 extends over 17 amino acids. This chain's CDR3 is CAWRPIRLAGRTDTQYF. In nucleotides, the CDR3 is TGTGCCTGGAGGCCGATTCGACTAGCGGGGCGCACAGATACGCAGTATTTT.

There are a few counts of this clonotype. This sequence joins TRBV7-3 and TRBJ1-3, with D perhaps matching TRBD1 (5 bases). CDR3 length: 15 amino acids. The germline gives CDR1 SGHTA, CDR2 FQGTGA. Trimming shortened V by 5 bases and J by 2 bases, and 13 bases separated the two germline ends. The CDR3 coding sequence is TGTGCCAGCAGCGTCGAGGGGCGCGCTGGAAACACCATATATTTT. Its translation: CASSVEGRAGNTIYF.